These 2 T cell receptor beta chains were sequenced from one sample in a study of T cell responses to AZD1222 COVID-19 vaccine. The data were produced by immunoSEQ multiplex PCR, yet TCRdb's version contains in-frame clones alone and is incomplete. The profile covers 90,000 or so clones, with approximately 86% appearing a single time and over 7.5% taken by the ten largest. The sample in question was peripheral blood, obtained on day 0 of AZD1222 vaccination. These receptors all stem from an adult in good health.

The rearrangement joins TRBV18 to TRBJ1-5; D remains unclear. The length of the CDR3 is 16 residues. V was clipped by 3 bases and J by 0 bases, with 12 bases between them. Germline-derived CDR1 and CDR2 are KGHSH and LQKENI. The CDR3 protein is CASSPVAGFSNQPQHF. CDR3 nucleotide sequence: TGTGCCAGCTCACCTGTTGCGGGATTTAGCAATCAGCCCCAGCATTTT. The whole variable domain, remainder taken from reference TRBV18 and TRBJ1-5, is NAGVMQNPRHLVRRRGQEARLRCSPMKGHSHVYWYRQLPEEGLKFMVYLQKENIIDESGMPKERFSAEFPKEGPSILRIQQVVRGDSAAYFCASSPVAGFSNQPQHFGDGTRLSIL.

The V call is TRBV5-1, the J call TRBJ2-2; 11 bases align to TRBD2. After removal of 4 bases from V and 8 bases from J, the junction contained 4 bases not matched to a gene. There are 14 residues in the CDR3. Germline V lookup: CDR1 SGHRS, CDR2 YFSETQ. The CDR3 coding sequence is TGCGCCAGCAGCCGACTAGCGGGAAAGGGGGAGCTGTTTTTT. Translation: CASSRLAGKGELFF.